The clone carrying this T cell receptor beta chain appeared many times. MiXCR, applied by TCRdb to the reads, yields one record per CDR3 protein. The sample has around 88,000 distinct CDR3 sequences; about 28% are singletons. The sample originates from a study of type 1 regulatory T cells. Background on the study: This in vitro CD4 product, T-allo10, is enriched for Tr1 cells and alloantigen-specific.

The germline V gene encodes CDR1 DFQATT and CDR2 SNEGSKA (reference sequence). The CDR3 is 11 residues long. Between the trimmed V and J ends, which lost 5 bases and 0 bases, there was a span of 2 bases. The genes are TRBV20-1 and TRBJ1-3; D is unclear. The sample consisted of CD4+ T cells, either the whole sample or a sorted fraction (not recorded which). This TCR derives from a human donor in good health. Written as DNA, the CDR3 is TGCAGTGCTCCCTCTGGAAACACCATATATTTT. Its translation: CSAPSGNTIYF.